A selection of T cell receptor beta chains follows, all from one sample in a study of shared clonotypes between healthy human individuals. Profiled with immunoSEQ multiplex PCR; TCRdb holds only in-frame clones, not every one. The repertoire includes around 2,100,000 clones, approximately 94% of them detected once, and roughly 1% sits in the top ten. Input material: naive CD8+ T cells sorted from blood. The receptor set was obtained from a man younger than 35 in good health. Both conserved end residues are part of each CDR3. The D gene is left open where the match is weak. Rows may omit the clone size; those that give it use once, few, many or a size class.

>.|.|TRBV7-6|TRBJ2-7
CASSLINRDEQYF
TGTGCCAGCAGCTTAATAAACAGAGACGAGCAGTACTTC
>once|TRBD2|TRBV15|TRBJ2-2
CATRGLAGIGELFF
TGTGCCACCAGGGGACTAGCGGGAATCGGGGAGCTGTTTTTT
>once|TRBD2|TRBV11-2|TRBJ2-5
CASSPLEAGGLIQETQYF
TGTGCCAGCAGCCCCCTAGAAGCGGGAGGCTTAATTCAAGAGACCCAGTACTTC
>.|TRBD1|TRBV5-1|TRBJ1-2
CASSLAEGQGVSGYTF
TGCGCCAGCAGCTTGGCCGAGGGACAGGGAGTGAGTGGCTACACCTTC
>.|.|TRBV9|TRBJ1-6
CASSVEGSPLHF
TGTGCCAGCAGCGTAGAGGGATCACCCCTCCACTTT
>.|TRBD2|TRBV19|TRBJ2-3
CASTSSGDTDTQYF
TGTGCCAGTACTTCTAGCGGGGACACAGATACGCAGTATTTT
>.|.|TRBV6-1|TRBJ2-2
CASNRLNTGELFF
TGTGCCAGCAATCGGCTTAACACCGGGGAGCTGTTTTTT
>.|.|TRBV7-9|TRBJ1-5
CASSLLGDQPQHF
TGTGCCAGCAGCTTATTGGGAGATCAGCCCCAGCATTTT
>.|.|TRBV9|TRBJ2-6
CASSVGPNSSGANVLTF
TGTGCCAGCAGCGTAGGCCCCAACAGCTCTGGGGCCAACGTCCTGACTTTC
>.|TRBD1|TRBV15|TRBJ1-2
CATSRDLGTGIFYGYTF
TGTGCCACCAGCAGAGATCTGGGGACAGGGATCTTTTATGGCTACACCTTC
>.|TRBD2|TRBV27|TRBJ2-6
CASSRLAVSGANVLTF
TGTGCCAGCAGTAGACTAGCGGTGTCTGGGGCCAACGTCCTGACTTTC
>.|.|TRBV5-1|TRBJ2-3
CASSGTASGTDTQYF
TGCGCCAGCAGCGGCACGGCTAGCGGCACAGATACGCAGTATTTT
>once|TRBD1|TRBV7-6|TRBJ2-7
CASSRADRAYEQYF
TGTGCCAGCAGCCGCGCGGACAGGGCCTACGAGCAGTACTTC
>.|TRBD2|TRBV29-1|TRBJ2-3
CSVDGTSGGTDTQYF
TGCAGCGTTGACGGGACTAGCGGGGGCACAGATACGCAGTATTTT
>.|TRBD2|TRBV12-5|TRBJ2-5
CASGLSQELRDYLYQETQYF
TGTGCTAGTGGTCTGTCGCAGGAGCTCCGGGACTACCTTTACCAAGAGACCCAGTACTTC
>once|TRBD2|TRBV19|TRBJ2-2
CASSIALAEANTGELFF
TGTGCCAGTAGTATAGCACTAGCGGAGGCGAACACCGGGGAGCTGTTTTTT
>.|.|TRBV28|TRBJ1-1
CASSMGGRTEAFF
TGTGCCAGCAGTATGGGGGGCAGGACTGAAGCTTTCTTT
>.|.|TRBV27|TRBJ2-5
CASSLYGGETQYF
TGTGCCAGCAGTTTATACGGCGGGGAGACCCAGTACTTC
>.|.|TRBV30|TRBJ2-7
CAWSVARGKKDYEQYF
TGTGCCTGGAGTGTAGCCCGAGGGAAAAAGGATTATGAGCAGTACTTC
>.|TRBD2|TRBV7-9|TRBJ2-5
CASSSRTSGRLSQETQYF
TGTGCCAGCAGCTCGAGGACTAGCGGGAGATTATCCCAAGAGACCCAGTACTTC
>.|TRBD1|TRBV14|TRBJ2-7
CASSWGTGRTYEQYF
TGTGCCAGCAGTTGGGGGACAGGGCGGACCTACGAGCAGTACTTC
>.|TRBD2|TRBV30|TRBJ2-7
CAWSPSLGLAGGTEQYF
TGTGCCTGGAGTCCTTCCCTGGGACTAGCGGGAGGTACCGAGCAGTACTTC
>once|.|TRBV5-1|TRBJ2-7
CASSPTIDGAYVQYF
TGCGCCAGCAGCCCCACAATAGACGGAGCGTACGTGCAGTACTTC
>.|TRBD2|TRBV11-2|TRBJ2-7
CASSLGSGTYEQYF
TGTGCCAGCAGCTTAGGCAGCGGGACCTACGAGCAGTACTTC
>.|TRBD1|TRBV30|TRBJ1-5
CAWSVGTANNQPQHF
TGTGCCTGGAGTGTGGGGACAGCGAACAATCAGCCCCAGCATTTT
>.|TRBD1|TRBV11-3|TRBJ1-1
CASSPGQAFPDTEAFF
TGTGCCAGCAGCCCGGGACAGGCCTTTCCCGACACTGAAGCTTTCTTT
>.|.|TRBV27|TRBJ2-7
CASSFSGPYEQYF
TGTGCCAGCAGTTTTAGTGGCCCCTACGAGCAGTACTTC
>.|.|TRBV18|TRBJ2-5
CASSPLASENGETQYF
TGTGCCAGCTCACCCTTGGCTAGCGAAAATGGAGAGACCCAGTACTTC
>.|TRBD1|TRBV15|TRBJ2-7
CATSREGQGIYEQYF
TGTGCCACCAGCAGAGAAGGACAGGGGATATACGAGCAGTACTTC
>.|TRBD1|TRBV28|TRBJ2-1
CASSLQGATEQFF
TGTGCCAGCAGTTTGCAGGGGGCGACTGAGCAGTTCTTC
>.|.|TRBV27|TRBJ1-1
CASSLSAGALTEAFF
TGTGCCAGCAGTTTATCCGCCGGGGCGCTCACTGAAGCTTTCTTT
>.|.|TRBV2|TRBJ2-2
CASSEPQGEDTGELFF
TGTGCCAGCAGTGAGCCCCAGGGGGAGGACACCGGGGAGCTGTTTTTT
>.|.|TRBV27|TRBJ1-1
CASSASQGNVNTEAFF
TGTGCCAGCAGCGCCTCACAGGGTAATGTCAACACTGAAGCTTTCTTT
>once|TRBD2|TRBV5-6|TRBJ2-1
CASSLALAGYNEQFF
TGTGCCAGCAGCTTGGCCCTAGCGGGATACAATGAGCAGTTCTTC
>.|TRBD1|TRBV6-5|TRBJ1-1
CASSYDRDLEAFF
TGTGCCAGCAGTTATGACAGGGACTTAGAAGCTTTCTTT
>.|.|TRBV9|TRBJ2-1
CASSVLEHEQFF
TGTGCCAGCAGCGTCTTAGAGCATGAGCAGTTCTTC
>.|TRBD2|TRBV18|TRBJ2-1
CASSPSPLAGGVNEQFF
TGTGCCAGCTCACCAAGCCCACTAGCGGGGGGGGTTAATGAGCAGTTCTTC
>.|TRBD2|TRBV30|TRBJ2-1
CAWIPSGLPYNEQFF
TGTGCCTGGATACCTAGCGGACTGCCATACAATGAGCAGTTCTTC
>.|.|TRBV5-1|TRBJ1-1
CASSTRDTNTEAFF
TGCGCCAGCAGCACCCGGGACACGAACACTGAAGCTTTCTTT
>.|.|TRBV9|TRBJ1-2
CASSGGLFYTF
TGTGCCAGCAGCGGAGGGTTATTCTACACCTTC
>once|.|TRBV27|TRBJ2-2
CASSFGPGSTGELFF
TGTGCCAGCAGTTTCGGGCCCGGTAGCACCGGGGAGCTGTTTTTT
>few|.|TRBV9|TRBJ1-5
CASSVGGTNQPQHF
TGTGCCAGCAGCGTAGGAGGGACTAATCAGCCCCAGCATTTT
>.|.|TRBV4-1|TRBJ2-7
CASSQESGVPSYEQYF
TGCGCCAGCAGCCAAGAGAGTGGGGTGCCCTCCTACGAGCAGTACTTC
>.|TRBD1|TRBV7-9|TRBJ2-3
CASSSYWDRGRGDTQYF
TGTGCCAGCAGCTCCTACTGGGACAGGGGGCGCGGAGATACGCAGTATTTT
>.|.|TRBV14|TRBJ2-2
CASSQVETGTGELFF
TGTGCCAGCAGCCAAGTTGAGACAGGCACCGGGGAGCTGTTTTTT